The clone carrying this T cell receptor beta chain was observed a handful of times. The antigen remains unidentified. This entry is derived from a study of regulatory T cells in long-lasting Graves disease. Time point in this sample: persistent/refractory GD, antithyroid drugs over 5 years with positive TRAb. There was RNA extracted from PBMCs, and the TCR library was made from it. Overall study findings and caveats: Compared with new cases, persistent Graves' patients showed reduced TCR diversity.

Through Arm-PCR of CDR3 regions and iRepertoire HTBI primers, TCR beta libraries were built. TCRdb processed the multiplex PCR reads anew with MiXCR; each CDR3 protein has one entry. The sample consists of around 400,000 distinct CDR3 sequences, about 25% of them appearing once. The germline gives CDR1 MDHEN, CDR2 SYDVKM. V was trimmed by 4 bases and J by 13 bases, leaving 14 bases between them. The CDR3 covers 11 residues. The chain joins TRBV28 to TRBJ2-7, with TRBD1 as a possible D gene (6 bases). The TCR originated in a female donor with Graves disease. Sequencing was performed on peripheral blood mononuclear cells (PBMCs), taken when the disease was refractory, from a patient treated with antithyroid drugs. The CDR3 protein is CASSSGHRIYF. The CDR3 DNA follows: TGTGCCAGCAGTTCGGGACATCGCATCTACTTC.